The following is a T cell receptor beta chain sequence with its context. Its antigen is unidentified. This sample was taken from a study of cytomegalovirus exposure and HLA in healthy donors. The CDR3 loop spans 14 amino acids. Trimming shortened V by 3 bases and J by 4 bases, and 12 bases separated the two germline ends. Germline CDR1 and CDR2: LNHDA and SQIVND (reference sequence). Regarding the study as a whole: Donors belonging to an Asian-associated ancestry cluster reportedly showed fewer N-insertions in productive TCRs than the roughly 670-donor mean, according to what a later analysis found.

13 Jbeta primers and 60 Vbeta primers were used for the PCR. In the study's own analysis: Per a later analysis, the number of unique TCR beta chains was approximately 73 million, of which 9 million to 12 million were shared. Some clones are missing from TCRdb's copy, which holds only in-frame ones; the method was immunoSEQ multiplex PCR. The D gene and trimming were derived from the DNA, and the V and J assignments and clone size from that table. The data include around 44,000 clones; the top ten clones carry around 5.6%. Sequenced sample: PBMCs. This chain links TRBV19 with TRBJ1-1; D possibly corresponds to TRBD1 (5 bases). This clonotype was obtained from a male donor in good health and CMV-seropositive. The DNA for the CDR3 is TGTGCCAGTAGTATCGTAGGGGAGGCCACTGAAGCTTTCTTT. Its translation: CASSIVGEATEAFF.